The present T cell receptor (beta chain) was sequenced within a study of regulatory T cells in long-lasting Graves disease. Study-wide background: Graves' patients, diagnosed recently, had received antithyroid drugs under 3 months.

Time point given: newly diagnosed GD, antithyroid drugs for less than 3 months. Making the TCR library involved RNA that had been extracted from PBMCs. Construction of TCR beta libraries relied on iRepertoire HTBI primers and on Arm-PCR targeting CDR3 regions. TCRdb re-called the multiplex PCR reads with MiXCR, one entry per CDR3 protein. The table lists some 350,000 distinct CDR3 sequences, 15% to 20% of them singletons. The CDR3 is 11 residues long. In germline, CDR1 is MDHEN, CDR2 SYDVKM. The V end lost 6 bases, the J end lost 0 bases, and 3 bases lay between the germline ends. This clonotype has at least ten counts. This sample also appeared in a second study, on T cells in Graves' hyperthyroidism and ophthalmopathy. That study reports: Uncontrolled infection, other autoimmune disease, pregnancy or lactation led to exclusion.

This clonotype originated in a woman younger than 30 with Graves disease. The source material was peripheral blood mononuclear cells (PBMCs), sampled at new diagnosis, from a patient treated with antithyroid drugs. This rearrangement joins TRBV28 to TRBJ2-7; D is unclear. CDR3 residues: CASSFSYEQYF. As DNA, the CDR3 is TGTGCCAGCAGCTTCTCCTACGAGCAGTACTTC.